The next 26 T cell receptor beta chains were all read from a single sample in a study of blood T cell repertoires in COVID-19. Assay: immunoSEQ multiplex PCR; the TCRdb copy retains only in-frame clones and omits some. The table includes around 300,000 clones, about four fifths detected once. Input material: peripheral blood. These receptors were collected from a man aged 25 to 45 with active or convalescent COVID-19.

The chain carries TRBV6-1 and TRBJ2-4; no definite D call. The V end lost 4 bases, the J end lost 0 bases, and 13 bases lay between the germline ends. Germline CDR1 reads MNHNS; CDR2 reads SASEGT. The CDR3 totals 16 residues. The CDR3 sequence is CASSVVRRLAKNIQYF. For the CDR3, the DNA is TGTGCCAGCAGTGTGGTGCGGCGGCTAGCCAAAAACATTCAGTACTTC.

The chain links TRBV5-1 to TRBJ2-1; D is perhaps TRBD2 (6 bases). Trimming took off 5 bases at V and 5 bases at J, with 17 bases between the two ends. CDR3 size: 15 residues. The germline CDR1 and CDR2 sequences are SGHRS and YFSETQ. This chain's CDR3 is CASRGVGLFDNEQFF. CDR3 DNA: TGCGCCAGCAGAGGTGTCGGACTATTCGACAATGAGCAGTTCTTC.

The CDR3 sequence: CASSRGGLAYNNEQFF. The CDR3 DNA is TGTGCCAGCAGTAGGGGCGGACTAGCGTATAACAATGAGCAGTTCTTC. The chain recombines TRBV27 with TRBJ2-1, with TRBD2 matching over 9 bases. The CDR3 runs to 16 residues. Germline values: CDR1 MNHEY, CDR2 SMNVEV (reference sequence). After removal of 5 bases from V and 5 bases from J, the junction contained 10 bases not matched to a gene.

The chain couples TRBV19 to TRBJ1-4; D unclear. The CDR3 is made up of 15 amino acids. V was pared by 3 bases and J by 3 bases, with 11 bases between. From germline, CDR1 is LNHDA and CDR2 SQIVND (reference sequence). This chain's CDR3 is CASSIGRSPNEKLFF. The CDR3, as DNA: TGTGCCAGTAGTATCGGGAGGTCGCCTAATGAAAAACTGTTTTTT.

The chain combines TRBV5-6 with TRBJ2-5; possibly TRBD1 for D (6 bases). Germline CDR1 is SGHDT and CDR2 is YYEEEE. The ends were cut back, 0 bases at V and 0 bases at J, with 12 bases in the middle. CDR3 length: 16 amino acids. This CDR3 is CASSLGDIRHQETQYF. The CDR3 nucleotides read TGTGCCAGCAGCTTGGGGGACATCCGGCACCAAGAGACCCAGTACTTC.

The rearrangement joins TRBV5-1 to TRBJ2-7; 7 positions match TRBD2. V lost 3 bases and J lost 7; bases outside the gene matches: 13. The germline CDR1 and CDR2 sequences are SGHRS and YFSETQ. The CDR3 sequence is 15 residues long. The CDR3 DNA reads as TGCGCCAGCAGCTCCGCCGGCTCCGGGGGGAGTGAGCAGTACTTC. Protein sequence: CASSSAGSGGSEQYF.

This clone was seen once. The chain joins TRBV15 to TRBJ2-1; 11 bases line up with TRBD1. The CDR3 runs 16 residues. The germline CDR1 and CDR2 sequences are LNHNV and YYDKDF (reference sequence). The trim removed 3 bases at V and 7 bases at J, leaving 8 bases unmatched. Written as DNA, the CDR3 is TGTGCCACCAGCAGCCTCCGGGACAGGGGGAGGAATGAGCAGTTCTTC. It is translated as CATSSLRDRGRNEQFF. Full variable domain (missing parts from reference TRBV15 and TRBJ2-1): DAMVIQNPRYQVTQFGKPVTLSCSQTLNHNVMYWYQQKSSQAPKLLFHYYDKDFNNEADTPDNFQSRRPNTSFCFLDIRSPGLGDTAMYLCATSSLRDRGRNEQFFGPGTRLTVL.

Turning to this clone: Other DNA sequences in the sample encode the same CDR3. V gene TRBV6-6 combines with J gene TRBJ1-5, with D possibly matching TRBD1 (6 bases). Per the germline V gene, CDR1 is MNHNY and CDR2 is SVGAGI (reference sequence). The CDR3 contains 14 residues. Trimming removed 2 bases at V and 4 bases at J, with 9 bases between. Here the CDR3 reads CASSYGQPNQPQHF. CDR3 nucleotide sequence: TGTGCCAGCAGTTACGGACAGCCAAATCAGCCCCAGCATTTT.

The rearrangement uses TRBV5-1 and TRBJ1-2, with 9 positions matching TRBD1. Trimming removed 4 bases from V and 6 bases from J; junction bases left unmatched: 13. The CDR3 runs 16 residues. Germline V gene lookup returns CDR1 SGHRS and CDR2 YFSETQ. The CDR3 DNA reads as TGCGCCAGCAGCCAGAATACAGGGGGCGGATCGAATGGCTACACCTTC. It translates to CASSQNTGGGSNGYTF.

The CDR3 sequence is CASSPRLSDTQYF. The CDR3 coding sequence is TGTGCCAGCAGCCCCAGGCTTTCAGATACGCAGTATTTT. This rearrangement joins TRBV11-1 to TRBJ2-3; D is unresolved. The V gene's germline CDR1 is SGHAT and CDR2 FQDESV (reference sequence). V shed 5 bases and J shed 4 bases, with 10 bases lying between them. The length of the CDR3 is 13 residues.

The chain is built from TRBV5-5 and TRBJ2-2; possibly TRBD2 for D (6 bases). Trimming cost V 2 bases and J 3 bases, with 11 bases left between them. The germline V gene has CDR1 SGHKS and CDR2 YYEKEE (reference sequence). The CDR3 is 15 residues long. The CDR3 region has the DNA TGTGCCAGCAGCTTAGGAGGAGGGTACACCGGGGAGCTGTTTTTT. This sequence encodes CASSLGGGYTGELFF.

The CDR3 protein is CATSDFQADEQYF. The CDR3 DNA sequence: TGTGCCACCAGTGATTTTCAAGCTGACGAGCAGTACTTC. This sequence joins TRBV24-1 and TRBJ2-7; no firm D call. In germline, CDR1 is KGHDR, CDR2 SFDVKD. V was cut by 1 base and J by 5 bases, with 8 bases left in between. The CDR3 has 13 residues.

The chain joins TRBV4-1 to TRBJ1-6; TRBD1 agrees at 8 bases. The germline V gene encodes CDR1 MGHRA and CDR2 YSYEKL. With 5 bases clipped from V and 10 bases from J, the junction kept 10 bases outside the gene matches. The CDR3 sequence is 15 residues long. The CDR3 protein is CASSFERTGRSPLHF. The CDR3 nucleotides read TGCGCCAGCAGCTTCGAGCGGACAGGGAGATCACCCCTCCACTTT.

This chain joins TRBV6-2 or TRBV6-3 and TRBJ1-5; D gene unclear. CDR1 and CDR2 from the germline V gene are MNHEY and SVGEGT. CDR3 size: 15 residues. Trimming cost V 6 bases and J 3 bases, with 15 bases left between them. The DNA of the CDR3 is TGTGCCAGCAGCACTACCGACGGAGTCAATCAGCCCCAGCATTTT. It specifies CASSTTDGVNQPQHF.

The chain couples TRBV14 to TRBJ2-7; 15 bases line up with TRBD2. The CDR3 consists of 17 residues. Germline assignment: CDR1 SGHDN and CDR2 FVKESK. After removal of 5 bases from V and 1 base from J, the junction contained 6 bases not matched to a gene. This CDR3 is CASSSGLAGGLSYEQYF. The CDR3 DNA sequence: TGTGCCAGCAGCTCGGGACTAGCGGGAGGCCTTTCCTACGAGCAGTACTTC.

This sequence joins TRBV23-1 and TRBJ1-5; D uncertain. Being an ORF, TRBV23-1 has a function that is uncertain. V gave up 7 bases and J gave up 3 bases, with 19 bases separating them. The CDR3 totals 16 residues. The CDR3 reads CASNAHGEQYNQPQHF. Here the CDR3 DNA reads TGCGCCAGCAATGCTCATGGTGAACAGTACAATCAGCCCCAGCATTTT.

The rearrangement joins TRBV7-6 to TRBJ2-7; tentative D call: TRBD2 (5 bases). Per germline, CDR1 SGHVS and CDR2 FNYEAQ. Trimming removed 6 bases from V and 5 bases from J, with 20 bases in between. This CDR3 spans 15 amino acids. Written as DNA, the CDR3 is TGTGCCAGCAGTCAAAGCCCGGGAAGAGAAGACGAGCAGTACTTC. As protein: CASSQSPGREDEQYF.

This clone is a singleton in its sample. V usage is TRBV29-1 and J usage is TRBJ2-7; 10 bases align to TRBD1. The CDR3 totals 15 residues. Germline V gene lookup returns CDR1 SQVTM and CDR2 ANQGSEA. Trimming cost V 6 bases and J 2 bases; bases outside gene matches: 10. In DNA, the CDR3 is TGCAGCGTCTCAAGGGGGACAGGGGACCCCTACGAGCAGTACTTC. Protein product: CSVSRGTGDPYEQYF.

At least ten counts were recorded for this clone. The chain recombines TRBV7-9 with TRBJ2-7, with 9 bases lining up with TRBD2. The ends lost 8 bases at V and 1 base at J; junction bases unmatched: 6. CDR3 size: 14 residues. CDR1 is SEHNR and CDR2 is FQNEAQ in the germline V gene (reference sequence). The CDR3 here is CASAFSGGSYEQYF. CDR3 coding DNA: TGTGCCAGCGCTTTTAGCGGGGGATCCTACGAGCAGTACTTC.

The V call is TRBV5-8, the J call TRBJ2-7; D is unclear. Trimming left V 3 bases short and J 1 base short, with 14 bases between. The CDR3 contains 15 residues. From germline, CDR1 is SGHTS and CDR2 YDEGEE. CDR3 sequence: CASSWQPQSSYEQYF. The CDR3, as DNA: TGTGCCAGCAGCTGGCAGCCACAGTCTTCCTACGAGCAGTACTTC.

The V gene is TRBV11-2, the J gene TRBJ2-7, with 10 nucleotides matching TRBD1. Germline V gene data show CDR1 as SGHAT and CDR2 as FQNNGV. V was clipped by 4 bases and J by 1 base; unmatched bases: 7. The CDR3 covers 16 residues. The CDR3 DNA reads as TGTGCCAGCAGCTCCATTCGGGACAGGGGTTCCTACGAGCAGTACTTC. As protein: CASSSIRDRGSYEQYF.

As for this clone: The sample contains more than one DNA sequence encoding this CDR3. The rearrangement joins TRBV12-5 to TRBJ1-5, with D hard to call. The CDR3 sequence is 13 residues long. Germline-derived CDR1 and CDR2 are LGHNT and FRNRAP. V gave up 1 base and J gave up 2 bases, with 3 bases separating them. The CDR3 region is CASGLAGNQPQHF. CDR3 DNA sequence: TGTGCTAGTGGTTTGGCAGGCAATCAGCCCCAGCATTTT. The entire variable domain, with the rest obtained from reference TRBV12-5 and TRBJ1-5, is as follows: DARVTQTPRHKVTEMGQEVTMRCQPILGHNTVFWYRQTMMQGLELLAYFRNRAPLDDSGMPKDRFSAEMPDATLATLKIQPSEPRDSAVYFCASGLAGNQPQHFGDGTRLSIL.

J is TRBJ2-2 and V is TRBV2; 10 nucleotides agree with TRBD1. CDR1 is SNHLY, CDR2 FYNNEI, per germline. The ends lost 7 bases at V and 6 bases at J; junction bases unmatched: 11. The CDR3 is 16 residues long. The CDR3 spells CASIPPGGTGAGELFF. CDR3 nucleotides: TGTGCCAGCATCCCACCCGGGGGGACAGGGGCCGGGGAGCTGTTTTTT.

This clone came up many times. This chain uses TRBV3-1 (or the pseudogene TRBV3-2) with TRBJ1-3; D ambiguous. The V and J ends lost 6 bases and 4 bases respectively, with 4 bases between them. This CDR3 is built from 11 residues. Germline V CDR1 and CDR2: LGHDT, YNNKEL (reference sequence). CDR3 loop: CASSEGNTIYF. The CDR3 region has the DNA TGTGCCAGCAGTGAGGGAAACACCATATATTTT.

The chain carries TRBV7-2 and TRBJ2-1; a possible D gene is TRBD1 (5 bases). Germline CDR1 SGHTA, CDR2 FQGNSA. The V end was cut by 1 base, the J end by 4 bases, with 8 bases between. CDR3 length: 14 residues. The CDR3 sequence: CASSLGGRYNEQFF. CDR3 sequence (DNA): TGTGCCAGCAGCTTAGGGGGCCGGTACAATGAGCAGTTCTTC.

This clone showed up just a few times. The chain couples TRBV4-3 to TRBJ2-5; 9 bases are shared with TRBD2. The germline CDR1 and CDR2 sequences are LGHNA and YSLEER. Trimming took 4 bases from V and 7 from J; bases not matched to a gene: 13. This CDR3 is built from 16 residues. The CDR3 spells CASSRISGGNLGTQYF. Here the CDR3 DNA reads TGCGCCAGCAGCCGAATTAGCGGGGGTAACCTGGGGACCCAGTACTTC.